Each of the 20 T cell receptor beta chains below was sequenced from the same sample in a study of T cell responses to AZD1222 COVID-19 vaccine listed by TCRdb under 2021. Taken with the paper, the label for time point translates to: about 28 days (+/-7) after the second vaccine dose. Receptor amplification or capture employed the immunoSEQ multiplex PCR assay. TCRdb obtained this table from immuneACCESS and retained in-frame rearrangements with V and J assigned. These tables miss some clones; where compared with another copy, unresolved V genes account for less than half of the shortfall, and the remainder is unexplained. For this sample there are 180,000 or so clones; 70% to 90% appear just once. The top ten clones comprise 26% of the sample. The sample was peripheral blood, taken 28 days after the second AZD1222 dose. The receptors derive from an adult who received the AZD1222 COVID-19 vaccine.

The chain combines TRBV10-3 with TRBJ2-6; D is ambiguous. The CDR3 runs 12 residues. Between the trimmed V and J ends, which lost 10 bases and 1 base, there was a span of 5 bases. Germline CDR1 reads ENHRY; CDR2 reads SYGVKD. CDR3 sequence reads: CATTSGANVLTF. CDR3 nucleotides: TGTGCCACGACTTCTGGGGCCAACGTCCTGACTTTC.

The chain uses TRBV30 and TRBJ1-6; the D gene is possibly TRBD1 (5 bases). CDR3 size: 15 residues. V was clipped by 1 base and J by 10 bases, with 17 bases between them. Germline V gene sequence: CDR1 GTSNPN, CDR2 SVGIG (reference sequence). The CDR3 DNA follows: TGTGCCTGGAGTGCACTCCCGGGACGCGGATCACCCCTCCACTTT. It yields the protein CAWSALPGRGSPLHF.

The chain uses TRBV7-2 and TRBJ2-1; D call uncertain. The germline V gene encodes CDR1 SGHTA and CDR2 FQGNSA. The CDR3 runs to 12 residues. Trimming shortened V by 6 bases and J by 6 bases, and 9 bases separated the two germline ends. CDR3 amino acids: CASSLYRNEQFF. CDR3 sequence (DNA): TGTGCCAGCAGTTTATACCGCAATGAGCAGTTCTTC.

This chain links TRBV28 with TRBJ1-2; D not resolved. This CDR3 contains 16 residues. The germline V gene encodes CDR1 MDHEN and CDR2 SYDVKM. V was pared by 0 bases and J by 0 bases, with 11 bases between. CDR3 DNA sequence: TGTGCCAGCAGTTTATGGGGAGACACAACTAACTATGGCTACACCTTC. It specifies CASSLWGDTTNYGYTF.

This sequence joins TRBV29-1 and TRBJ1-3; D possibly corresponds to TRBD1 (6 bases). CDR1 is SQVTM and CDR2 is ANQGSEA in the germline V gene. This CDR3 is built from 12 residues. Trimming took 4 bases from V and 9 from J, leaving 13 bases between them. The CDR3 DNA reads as TGCAGCGTTGCGGACAGCCTTTCCACCATATATTTT. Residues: CSVADSLSTIYF. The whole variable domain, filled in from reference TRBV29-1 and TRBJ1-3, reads SAVISQKPSRDICQRGTSLTIQCQVDSQVTMMFWYRQQPGQSLTLIATANQGSEATYESGFVIDKFPISRPNLTFSTLTVSNMSPEDSSIYLCSVADSLSTIYFGEGSWLTVV.

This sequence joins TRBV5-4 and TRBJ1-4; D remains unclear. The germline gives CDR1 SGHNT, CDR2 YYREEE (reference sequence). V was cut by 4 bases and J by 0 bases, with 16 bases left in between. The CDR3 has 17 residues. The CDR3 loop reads CASSPGGEIATNEKLFF. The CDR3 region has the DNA TGTGCCAGCAGCCCCGGCGGGGAAATTGCAACTAATGAAAAACTGTTTTTT. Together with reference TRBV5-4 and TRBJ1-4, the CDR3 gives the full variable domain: ETGVTQSPTHLIKTRGQQVTLRCSSQSGHNTVSWYQQALGQGPQFIFQYYREEENGRGNFPPRFSGLQFPNYSSELNVNALELDDSALYLCASSPGGEIATNEKLFFGSGTQLSVL.

The CDR3, as DNA: TGCGCCAGCAGCCAAGAAGCGGGAGAGGGGGTTACGCAGTATTTT. Encoded protein: CASSQEAGEGVTQYF. The chain combines TRBV4-3 with TRBJ2-3; TRBD2 agrees at 8 bases. The CDR3 extends over 15 amino acids. The germline V gene encodes CDR1 LGHNA and CDR2 YSLEER. J gave up 8 bases and V 0 bases, and 7 bases lay outside the gene matches.

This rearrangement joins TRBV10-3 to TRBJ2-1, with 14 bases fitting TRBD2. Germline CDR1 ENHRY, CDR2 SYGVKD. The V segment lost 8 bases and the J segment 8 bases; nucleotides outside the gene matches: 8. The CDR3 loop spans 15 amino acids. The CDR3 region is CAIGGLAGGSDEQFF. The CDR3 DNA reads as TGTGCCATCGGCGGACTAGCGGGAGGTTCCGATGAGCAGTTCTTC.

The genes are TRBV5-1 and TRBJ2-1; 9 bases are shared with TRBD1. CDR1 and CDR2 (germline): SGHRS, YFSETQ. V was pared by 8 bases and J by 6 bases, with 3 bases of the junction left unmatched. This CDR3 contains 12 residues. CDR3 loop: CASRTGANEQFF. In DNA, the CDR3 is TGCGCCAGTAGGACAGGGGCCAATGAGCAGTTCTTC.

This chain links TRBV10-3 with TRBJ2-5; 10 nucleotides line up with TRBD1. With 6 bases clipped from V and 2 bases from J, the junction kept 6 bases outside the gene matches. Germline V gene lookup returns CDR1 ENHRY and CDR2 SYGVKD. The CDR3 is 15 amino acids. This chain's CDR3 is CAISADRGRQETQYF. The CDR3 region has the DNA TGTGCCATCAGCGCGGACAGGGGGAGGCAAGAGACCCAGTACTTC.

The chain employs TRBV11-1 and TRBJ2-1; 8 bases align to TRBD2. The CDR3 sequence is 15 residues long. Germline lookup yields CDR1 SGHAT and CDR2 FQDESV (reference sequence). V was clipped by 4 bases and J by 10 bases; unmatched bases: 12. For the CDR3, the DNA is TGTGCCAGCAGCTCCCCGACGAGCGGGAGCTTCGAGCAGTTCTTC. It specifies CASSSPTSGSFEQFF.

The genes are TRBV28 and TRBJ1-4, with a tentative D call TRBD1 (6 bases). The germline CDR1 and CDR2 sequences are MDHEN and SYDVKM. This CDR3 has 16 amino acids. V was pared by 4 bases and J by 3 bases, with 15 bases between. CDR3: CASSSLQGASNEKLFF. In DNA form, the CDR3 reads TGTGCCAGCAGTTCGCTACAGGGAGCGTCTAATGAAAAACTGTTTTTT.

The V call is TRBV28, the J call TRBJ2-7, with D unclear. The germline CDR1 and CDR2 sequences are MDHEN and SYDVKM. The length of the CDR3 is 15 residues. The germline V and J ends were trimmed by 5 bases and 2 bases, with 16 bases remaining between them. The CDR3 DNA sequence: TGTGCCAGCAGTCCCATTGCAGCGAACGCCTACGAGCAGTACTTC. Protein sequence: CASSPIAANAYEQYF. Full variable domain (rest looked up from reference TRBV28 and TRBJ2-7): DVKVTQSSRYLVKRTGEKVFLECVQDMDHENMFWYRQDPGLGLRLIYFSYDVKMKEKGDIPEGYSVSREKKERFSLILESASTNQTSMYLCASSPIAANAYEQYFGPGTRLTVT.

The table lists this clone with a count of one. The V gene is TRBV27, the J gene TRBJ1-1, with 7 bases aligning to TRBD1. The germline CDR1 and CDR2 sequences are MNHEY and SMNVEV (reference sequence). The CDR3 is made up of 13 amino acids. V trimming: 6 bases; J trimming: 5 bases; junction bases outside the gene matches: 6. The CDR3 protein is CASSQGVRTEAFF. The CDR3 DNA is TGTGCCAGCAGCCAGGGGGTGCGGACTGAAGCTTTCTTT.

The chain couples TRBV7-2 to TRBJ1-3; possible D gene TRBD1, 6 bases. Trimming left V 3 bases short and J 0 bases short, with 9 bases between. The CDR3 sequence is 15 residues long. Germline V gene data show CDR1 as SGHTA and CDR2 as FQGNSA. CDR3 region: CASSLKGVSGNTIYF. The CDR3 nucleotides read TGTGCCAGCAGCTTGAAGGGGGTCTCTGGAAACACCATATATTTT.

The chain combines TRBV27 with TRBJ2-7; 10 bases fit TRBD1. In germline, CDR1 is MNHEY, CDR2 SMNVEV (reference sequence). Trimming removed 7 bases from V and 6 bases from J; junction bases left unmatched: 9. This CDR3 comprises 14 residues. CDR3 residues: CASTKTGGSFEQYF. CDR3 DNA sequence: TGTGCCAGCACCAAGACAGGGGGCAGTTTCGAGCAGTACTTC.

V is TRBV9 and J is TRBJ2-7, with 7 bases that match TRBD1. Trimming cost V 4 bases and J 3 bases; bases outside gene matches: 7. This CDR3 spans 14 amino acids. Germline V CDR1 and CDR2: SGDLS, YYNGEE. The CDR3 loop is CASSPDGQVYEQYF. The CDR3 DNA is TGTGCCAGCAGCCCCGATGGACAGGTCTACGAGCAGTACTTC. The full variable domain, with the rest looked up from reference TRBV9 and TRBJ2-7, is DSGVTQTPKHLITATGQRVTLRCSPRSGDLSVYWYQQSLDQGLQFLIQYYNGEERAKGNILERFSAQQFPDLHSELNLSSLELGDSALYFCASSPDGQVYEQYFGPGTRLTVT.

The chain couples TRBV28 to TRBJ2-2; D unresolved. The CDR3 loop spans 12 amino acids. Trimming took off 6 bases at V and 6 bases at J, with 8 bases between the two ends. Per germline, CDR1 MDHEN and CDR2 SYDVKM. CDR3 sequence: CASSRNAGELFF. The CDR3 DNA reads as TGTGCCAGCAGCAGAAACGCCGGGGAGCTGTTTTTT.

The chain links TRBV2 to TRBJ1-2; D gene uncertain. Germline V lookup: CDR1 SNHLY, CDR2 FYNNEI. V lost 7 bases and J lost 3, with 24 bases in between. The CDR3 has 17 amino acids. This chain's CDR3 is CASKLTELRLIDYGYTF. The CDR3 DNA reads TGTGCCAGCAAATTGACGGAACTTAGGCTGATCGACTATGGCTACACCTTC.

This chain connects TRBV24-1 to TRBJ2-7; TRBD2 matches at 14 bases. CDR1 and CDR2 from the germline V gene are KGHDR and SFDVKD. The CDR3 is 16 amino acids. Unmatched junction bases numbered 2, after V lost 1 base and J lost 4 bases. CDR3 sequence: CATSDFGTSGSYEQYF. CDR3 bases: TGTGCCACCAGTGATTTCGGGACTAGCGGGAGTTACGAGCAGTACTTC.